A single sample is the source of the 19 T cell receptor beta chains below, sequenced in a study of T cell responses to AZD1222 COVID-19 vaccine. Assay: immunoSEQ multiplex PCR; the TCRdb copy retains only in-frame clones and omits some. The sample has approximately 94,000 clones, 80% to 95% seen once. This sample comprised peripheral blood, obtained on day 0 of AZD1222 vaccination. The receptors derive from an adult in good health.

This clone was recorded only once. This chain uses TRBV30 with TRBJ1-4; 8 bases line up with TRBD1. V was pared by 2 bases and J by 8 bases, with 4 bases of the junction left unmatched. This CDR3 is 13 amino acids long. Germline V CDR1 and CDR2: GTSNPN, SVGIG (reference sequence). Written as DNA, the CDR3 is TGTGCCTGGAGTAAACAGGGGGTCGAAAAACTGTTTTTT. It encodes CAWSKQGVEKLFF. Using reference TRBV30 and TRBJ1-4 for the parts outside the CDR3, the full variable domain is SQTIHQWPATLVQPVGSPLSLECTVEGTSNPNLYWYRQAAGRGLQLLFYSVGIGQISSEVPQNLSASRPQDRQFILSSKKLLLSDSGFYLCAWSKQGVEKLFFGSGTQLSVL.

The chain has TRBV2 and TRBJ1-5, with TRBD1 as a possible D gene (5 bases). The V and J ends lost 7 bases and 4 bases respectively, with 8 bases between them. Germline CDR1 SNHLY, CDR2 FYNNEI. The CDR3 covers 12 residues. CDR3 amino acids: CASNGGNQPQHF. The CDR3 bases are TGTGCCAGCAATGGGGGGAATCAGCCCCAGCATTTT.

The chain is built from TRBV18 and TRBJ2-1, with 9 bases matching TRBD1. There are 15 residues in the CDR3. In germline, CDR1 is KGHSH, CDR2 LQKENI. The junction had 11 bases not matched to a gene; V was cut back by 6 bases and J by 8 bases. The CDR3, as DNA: TGTGCCAGCTCTCTCGGACAGGGGATTTCGCATGAGCAGTTCTTC. It is translated as CASSLGQGISHEQFF.

The chain is built from TRBV27 and TRBJ2-1; 7 bases fit TRBD2. CDR3 length: 15 amino acids. V shed 4 bases and J 5 bases; nucleotides not matched to a gene: 8. Germline lookup yields CDR1 MNHEY and CDR2 SMNVEV (reference sequence). CDR3 protein: CASSSAGSNHNEQFF. In DNA, the CDR3 is TGTGCCAGCAGTTCAGCGGGGAGCAACCACAATGAGCAGTTCTTC.

In its sample, this clone was seen a few times. The chain links TRBV28 to TRBJ1-3, with TRBD1 as a possible D gene (6 bases). This CDR3 has 14 residues. Germline loops: CDR1 MDHEN, CDR2 SYDVKM. V lost 7 bases to trimming and J lost 3 bases, with 13 bases between them. CDR3: CASTRGLNGNTIYF. The CDR3 DNA reads as TGTGCCAGCACCCGGGGGCTGAATGGAAACACCATATATTTT.

Points on this clone: A read error may produce the germline difference seen at one junction end. The chain links TRBV11-3 to TRBJ2-7, with D possibly matching TRBD1 (6 bases). This CDR3 comprises 14 residues. Looked up from germline, CDR1 is SGHNT and CDR2 is YENEEA. The CDR3 DNA reads TGTGCCAGCAGTTTAGGACAGACGGGCTACGAGCAGTACTTC. The encoded protein is CASSLGQTGYEQYF.

The chain employs TRBV4-1 and TRBJ1-1; 8 bases agree with TRBD1. Germline CDR1 is MGHRA and CDR2 is YSYEKL. The CDR3 totals 16 residues. V gave up 0 bases and J gave up 1 base; unmatched junction bases: 4. The CDR3 DNA reads TGCGCCAGCAGCCAAGACGCAGGACAGGGGAACACTGAAGCTTTCTTT. This sequence encodes CASSQDAGQGNTEAFF.

Comment on this clone: The same CDR3 can be traced to other DNA sequences in this sample. The J gene is TRBJ1-4, the V gene TRBV9; D ambiguous. The CDR3 is 13 amino acids. The germline gives CDR1 SGDLS, CDR2 YYNGEE. With 0 bases removed from V and 7 bases from J, the gap between germline ends came to 7 bases. The CDR3 loop is CASSVGVGEKLFF. In nucleotides, the CDR3 is TGTGCCAGCAGCGTAGGGGTTGGTGAAAAACTGTTTTTT.

The chain combines TRBV25-1 with TRBJ2-6; D unresolved. V was shortened by 10 bases and J by 0 bases, with 10 bases between the two germline ends. This CDR3 contains 14 residues. Germline V gene sequence: CDR1 MGHDK, CDR2 SYGVNS. The CDR3 region has the DNA TGTGCCACCAATGCCCGCTCTGGGGCCAACGTCCTGACTTTC. Encoded protein: CATNARSGANVLTF.

The chain is built from TRBV9 and TRBJ1-1, with D unclear. The V end lost 3 bases, the J end lost 1 base, and 4 bases lay between the germline ends. Germline assignment: CDR1 SGDLS and CDR2 YYNGEE. The CDR3 contains 12 residues. CDR3 nucleotide sequence: TGTGCCAGCAGCGCCCAGAACACTGAAGCTTTCTTT. Protein: CASSAQNTEAFF. The entire variable domain, with the rest obtained from reference TRBV9 and TRBJ1-1, is as follows: DSGVTQTPKHLITATGQRVTLRCSPRSGDLSVYWYQQSLDQGLQFLIQYYNGEERAKGNILERFSAQQFPDLHSELNLSSLELGDSALYFCASSAQNTEAFFGQGTRLTVV.

The chain joins TRBV5-1 to TRBJ2-7; D is possibly TRBD1 (6 bases). The CDR3 spans 16 residues. Trimming shortened V by 4 bases and J by 3 bases, and 20 bases separated the two germline ends. Germline CDR1 reads SGHRS; CDR2 reads YFSETQ. DNA for the CDR3: TGCGCCAGCAGCAACACCAACAGGGTCCTCGACTACGAGCAGTACTTC. Translating gives CASSNTNRVLDYEQYF.

This chain joins TRBV4-2 and TRBJ1-1, with D hard to call. This CDR3 comprises 16 residues. Germline-derived CDR1 and CDR2 are LGHNA and YNFKEQ. Trimming cost V 1 base and J 1 base, with 13 bases left between them. CDR3 protein: CASSQVLGSGNTEAFF. The CDR3 nucleotides are TGTGCCAGCAGCCAAGTCTTGGGGTCAGGGAACACTGAAGCTTTCTTT.

The gene calls are TRBV27 and TRBJ2-3; 8 nucleotides align to TRBD2. Germline lookup yields CDR1 MNHEY and CDR2 SMNVEV (reference sequence). This CDR3 is 13 amino acids long. The V and J ends lost 6 bases and 3 bases, in that order; junction bases with no gene match: 2. The CDR3 nucleotides are TGTGCCAGCAGGGGGACTAGGACAGATACGCAGTATTTT. This sequence encodes CASRGTRTDTQYF.

The rearrangement links TRBV9 to TRBJ2-1; 7 bases align to TRBD2. CDR3 length: 15 residues. V dropped 0 bases and J dropped 7; count of bases not matched to a gene: 7. Germline CDR1 SGDLS, CDR2 YYNGEE. CDR3 DNA sequence: TGTGCCAGCAGCGTAGTGGCTAGCGGTGGGAATGAGCAGTTCTTC. It is translated as CASSVVASGGNEQFF.

DNA of the CDR3: TGTGCCTGGAGTGTAAGGTCAGGGGGTCAGCCCCAGCATTTT. Encoded protein: CAWSVRSGGQPQHF. This rearrangement joins TRBV30 to TRBJ1-5; 7 nucleotides match TRBD1. The CDR3 runs to 14 residues. V lost 0 bases and J lost 6; bases outside the gene matches: 5. The germline V gene encodes CDR1 GTSNPN and CDR2 SVGIG (reference sequence).

The gene calls are TRBV7-9 and TRBJ1-2, with D unclear. Germline loops: CDR1 SEHNR, CDR2 FQNEAQ (reference sequence). V was trimmed by 5 bases and J by 0 bases, leaving 16 bases between them. This CDR3 is built from 16 residues. The DNA of the CDR3 is TGTGCCAGCAGCCTGAGGCCCGAAACTCCTAACTATGGCTACACCTTC. This codes for CASSLRPETPNYGYTF.

The count of this clone is one. The rearrangement uses TRBV5-4 and TRBJ1-6; D is unresolved. The CDR3 extends over 14 amino acids. Per the germline V gene, CDR1 is SGHNT and CDR2 is YYREEE (reference sequence). The V end was cut by 2 bases, the J end by 8 bases, with 11 bases between. The CDR3 sequence: CASSFLGPDSPLHF. Written as DNA, the CDR3 is TGTGCCAGCAGCTTCTTAGGTCCGGATTCACCCCTCCACTTT.

This sequence joins TRBV29-1 and TRBJ2-7; perhaps TRBD2 as D (5 bases). There are 15 residues in the CDR3. V lost 0 bases, J lost 4 bases, and 16 bases lay in between. Germline V gene data show CDR1 as SQVTM and CDR2 as ANQGSEA. Written as DNA, the CDR3 is TGCAGCGTTGAAGATCGGGGTAGCGCTTTATACGAGCAGTACTTC. This translates into CSVEDRGSALYEQYF.

The rearrangement joins TRBV6-6 to TRBJ2-1; 9 nucleotides line up with TRBD1. Trimming at V came to 5 bases and at J to 0 bases, leaving 5 bases not matched to a gene. Germline CDR1 is MNHNY and CDR2 is SVGAGI (reference sequence). The CDR3 sequence is 16 residues long. This chain's CDR3 is CASSKGTGSSYNEQFF. The CDR3 nucleotides read TGTGCCAGCAGTAAGGGGACAGGGAGCTCCTACAATGAGCAGTTCTTC.